One sample yielded the 20 T cell receptor beta chains listed below, sequenced in a study of T cells in Graves' hyperthyroidism and ophthalmopathy. RNA transcripts yielded amplified TCR beta CDR3 regions. Carried out on the TCR CDR3, a first-round RT-PCR used the HTBI primer set. Using its own MiXCR run on the multiplex PCR reads, TCRdb lists one record per CDR3 protein. The repertoire holds about 300,000 distinct CDR3 sequences, with 10% to 15% as singletons. Sequenced material: blood. These receptors all stem from a woman between 25 and 40 years old with Graves' hyperthyroidism that later progressed to Graves' ophthalmopathy.

V usage is TRBV19 and J usage is TRBJ2-1; TRBD2 aligns across 12 bases. With 5 bases clipped from V and 0 bases from J, the junction kept 5 bases outside the gene matches. The CDR3 is 17 residues long. Germline V CDR1 and CDR2: LNHDA, SQIVND (reference sequence). The CDR3 DNA sequence: TGTGCCAGTAGTCTCACTAGCGGGAGGCCCTCCTACAATGAGCAGTTCTTC. This encodes CASSLTSGRPSYNEQFF. The full variable domain, in which reference TRBV19 and TRBJ2-1 provide the parts outside the CDR3, is DGGITQSPKYLFRKEGQNVTLSCEQNLNHDAMYWYRQDPGQGLRLIYYSQIVNDFQKGDIAEGYSVSREKKESFPLTVTSAQKNPTAFYLCASSLTSGRPSYNEQFFGPGTRLTVL.

This clonotype has only a few counts. V usage is TRBV6-1 and J usage is TRBJ2-5; 8 bases agree with TRBD2. After removal of 6 bases from V and 4 bases from J, the junction contained 13 bases not matched to a gene. The CDR3 covers 16 residues. Germline V gene data show CDR1 as MNHNS and CDR2 as SASEGT. CDR3 nucleotides: TGTGCCAGCAGCCCGCCAGGGGTAGCGGGATCAGAGACCCAGTACTTC. Translated, it gives CASSPPGVAGSETQYF.

Ten or more counts support this clonotype. The V call is TRBV6-6, the J call TRBJ1-1; D is unclear. V dropped 0 bases and J dropped 0 bases, with 8 bases sitting between them. The CDR3 is 15 residues long. Germline V gene lookup returns CDR1 MNHNY and CDR2 SVGAGI (reference sequence). CDR3: CASSYSPYMNTEAFF. The CDR3 DNA follows: TGTGCCAGCAGTTACTCGCCGTACATGAACACTGAAGCTTTCTTT.

This clonotype was recorded many times. The chain joins TRBV6-1 to TRBJ2-1, with D perhaps TRBD2 (5 bases). CDR1 is MNHNS, CDR2 SASEGT, per germline. CDR3 length: 13 residues. V dropped 5 bases and J dropped 8 bases, with 13 bases sitting between them. The CDR3 DNA reads as TGTGCCAGCAGTACCCCACTAGGCCATGAGCAGTTCTTC. The encoded protein is CASSTPLGHEQFF.

This clonotype was seen at least ten times. This chain joins TRBV7-9 and TRBJ2-1; TRBD2 matches 13 bases. The CDR3 is 15 amino acids. The J segment lost 9 bases and the V segment lost 9 bases, leaving 11 bases of the junction unmatched. Germline CDR1 SEHNR, CDR2 FQNEAQ (reference sequence). The CDR3 nucleotides read TGTGCCAGTCACGGACTAGCGGGAGTCCGTATTGAGCAGTTCTTC. This gives the protein CASHGLAGVRIEQFF.

As to this clonotype: A read error may be the cause here, since a much bigger clone is one base away. The CDR3 is CGARDESSYNEQFF. CDR3 nucleotides: TGCGGTGCTAGAGACGAATCGTCCTACAATGAGCAGTTCTTC. J is TRBJ2-1 and V is TRBV20-1; D gene ambiguous. The CDR3 is made up of 14 amino acids. Germline V gene data show CDR1 as DFQATT and CDR2 as SNEGSKA (reference sequence).

This clonotype was counted many times. The J gene is TRBJ2-7, the V gene TRBV28, with D maybe TRBD2 (5 bases). Per the germline V gene, CDR1 is MDHEN and CDR2 is SYDVKM. V lost 5 bases and J lost 9, with 11 bases in between. This CDR3 is 11 amino acids long. CDR3 nucleotides: TGTGCCAGCAGTCTCGCGCGGGTGCAGTACTTC. Amino acids: CASSLARVQYF.

This clonotype was counted many times. This chain connects TRBV7-2 to TRBJ2-7, with D possibly being TRBD2 (6 bases). This CDR3 comprises 14 residues. The ends were cut back, 5 bases at V and 0 bases at J, with 11 bases in the middle. CDR1 is SGHTA and CDR2 is FQGNSA in the germline V gene. In DNA, the CDR3 is TGTGCCAGCAGCCCGGGACTTTTCTCCTACGAGCAGTACTTC. This gives the protein CASSPGLFSYEQYF.

CDR3 sequence: CASSLAGTGGTEAFF. The DNA of the CDR3 is TGTGCCAGCAGCTTAGCCGGGACAGGGGGCACTGAAGCTTTCTTT. This chain uses TRBV11-2 with TRBJ1-1, with 11 bases lining up with TRBD1. V gave up 1 base and J gave up 4 bases; unmatched junction bases: 2. From germline, CDR1 is SGHAT and CDR2 FQNNGV. CDR3 length: 15 residues. Full variable domain (remainder filled in from reference TRBV11-2 and TRBJ1-1): EAGVAQSPRYKIIEKRQSVAFWCNPISGHATLYWYQQILGQGPKLLIQFQNNGVVDDSQLPKDRFSAERLKGVDSTLKIQPAKLEDSAVYLCASSLAGTGGTEAFFGQGTRLTVV.

The sample holds a few counts of this clonotype. The chain links TRBV11-2 to TRBJ2-3, with D hard to call. V gave up 5 bases and J gave up 4 bases, with 7 bases separating them. CDR3 length: 12 residues. Germline V gene lookup returns CDR1 SGHAT and CDR2 FQNNGV. CDR3 sequence: CASSLPADTQYF. The CDR3 DNA reads TGTGCCAGCAGCCTCCCGGCAGATACGCAGTATTTT.

This clonotype occurred many times. The J gene is TRBJ2-3, the V gene TRBV24-1; D is undetermined. Trimming cost V 0 bases and J 0 bases, with 6 bases left between them. There are 15 residues in the CDR3. CDR1 and CDR2 from the germline V gene are KGHDR and SFDVKD. Here the CDR3 reads CATSDLDQSTDTQYF. CDR3 nucleotide sequence: TGTGCCACCAGTGATTTGGATCAGAGCACAGATACGCAGTATTTT.

This clonotype was seen at least ten times. Germline is not matched at one junction end, which may reflect a read error. The chain uses TRBV20-1 and TRBJ2-3; TRBD2 matches 11 bases. This CDR3 comprises 17 residues. Germline CDR1 is DFQATT and CDR2 is SNEGSKA (reference sequence). CDR3 loop: CSVRGGLAGGGTDTQYF. CDR3 bases: TGCAGTGTTAGAGGGGGGCTAGCGGGAGGAGGTACAGATACGCAGTATTTT.

This clonotype has a count of ten or more. V is TRBV6-2 or TRBV6-3 and J is TRBJ2-7, with D perhaps TRBD2 (5 bases). Germline values: CDR1 MNHEY, CDR2 SVGEGT. V shed 6 bases and J shed 2 bases, with 14 bases lying between them. CDR3 length: 14 residues. The CDR3 coding sequence is TGTGCCAGCAGGCTCCGGAGGCGGACCTACGAGCAGTACTTC. Amino acids: CASRLRRRTYEQYF.

This clonotype has just a few counts. The chain carries TRBV9 and TRBJ2-3, with D hard to call. Germline CDR1 SGDLS, CDR2 YYNGEE. CDR3 length: 12 residues. V was trimmed by 3 bases and J by 5 bases, leaving 7 bases between them. In DNA, the CDR3 is TGTGCCAGCAGCGCCTTTGGAGATACGCAGTATTTT. It encodes CASSAFGDTQYF.

This clonotype has only a few counts. The chain has TRBV9 and TRBJ2-7; perhaps TRBD1 as D (6 bases). This CDR3 region has 15 residues. With 3 bases removed from V and 1 base from J, the gap between germline ends came to 14 bases. Germline loops: CDR1 SGDLS, CDR2 YYNGEE. CDR3 in DNA: TGTGCCAGCAGCGGTCAGACAGGCAGATCCTACGAGCAGTACTTC. This translates into CASSGQTGRSYEQYF. Variable domain in full (rest from reference TRBV9 and TRBJ2-7): DSGVTQTPKHLITATGQRVTLRCSPRSGDLSVYWYQQSLDQGLQFLIQYYNGEERAKGNILERFSAQQFPDLHSELNLSSLELGDSALYFCASSGQTGRSYEQYFGPGTRLTVT.

This clonotype came up many times. The rearrangement uses TRBV27 and TRBJ2-1, with D tentatively TRBD2 (6 bases). The germline gives CDR1 MNHEY, CDR2 SMNVEV (reference sequence). The CDR3 consists of 16 residues. The germline V and J ends were trimmed by 5 bases and 7 bases, with 21 bases remaining between them. The CDR3 nucleotides are TGTGCCAGCAGTCGATCGGGCGGGCCGGCGGGGAATGAGCAGTTCTTC. Translating it yields CASSRSGGPAGNEQFF.

This clonotype was counted between two and nine times. This rearrangement joins TRBV19 to TRBJ1-3, with TRBD1 as a possible D gene (6 bases). Deletions cut 9 bases from V and 4 bases from J, with 25 bases between. CDR3 length: 17 amino acids. Germline CDR1 is LNHDA and CDR2 is SQIVND (reference sequence). The CDR3 DNA is TGTGCCAGCGGCCCTATGCAGGGGCGGTCTGGAGGAAACACCATATATTTT. Translating it yields CASGPMQGRSGGNTIYF.

This clonotype was detected ten times or more. The V call is TRBV6-6, the J call TRBJ2-1; D is ambiguous. The germline gives CDR1 MNHNY, CDR2 SVGAGI (reference sequence). Trimming took 0 bases from V and 3 from J, leaving 6 bases between them. CDR3 size: 14 residues. CDR3 protein: CASSYSLVYNEQFF. The DNA for the CDR3 is TGTGCCAGCAGTTACTCCCTAGTCTACAATGAGCAGTTCTTC.

The chain carries TRBV7-9 and TRBJ1-4, with 9 bases lining up with TRBD1. V gave up 4 bases and J gave up 6 bases; unmatched junction bases: 6. Germline V gene sequence: CDR1 SEHNR, CDR2 FQNEAQ (reference sequence). This CDR3 is 15 amino acids long. The CDR3 DNA follows: TGTGCCAGCAGCTACCGACAGGGGGGGGATGAAAAACTGTTTTTT. Protein sequence: CASSYRQGGDEKLFF.

The chain joins TRBV7-6 to TRBJ2-1; D gene unclear. V was clipped by 4 bases and J by 0 bases, with 10 bases between them. This CDR3 contains 15 residues. Germline V gene sequence: CDR1 SGHVS, CDR2 FNYEAQ. Here the CDR3 DNA reads TGTGCCAGCAGCTCCACTCCTAGCTCCTACAATGAGCAGTTCTTC. The encoded protein is CASSSTPSSYNEQFF.